These 26 T cell receptor beta chains were sequenced from one sample in a study of T cell repertoires in cytomegalovirus infection. No antigens are known for them. TCRdb called the reads again in MiXCR, with one record for every CDR3 protein. The table shows 50,000 to 65,000 distinct CDR3 sequences, with over 15% occurring only once. The sequencing used CD8+ T cells from cultured PBMCs, collected from culture after CMV antigen stimulation. Receptors originate from a human donor in good health (CMV status not recorded). Some clones in this sample may be carry-over from other donors' samples.

The chain employs TRBV7-6 and TRBJ2-7, with 8 bases matching TRBD1. V was pared by 1 base and J by 4 bases, with 12 bases of the junction left unmatched. This CDR3 has 17 amino acids. Germline assignment: CDR1 SGHVS and CDR2 FNYEAQ. This chain's CDR3 is CASSLGPSGGESYEQYF. The CDR3 coding sequence is TGTGCCAGCAGCTTAGGACCCTCAGGGGGCGAAAGTTACGAGCAGTACTTC.

This clonotype was observed a single time. This sequence joins TRBV12-5 and TRBJ2-7; TRBD1 matches 9 bases. The CDR3 is 13 residues long. Germline values: CDR1 LGHNT, CDR2 FRNRAP. Germline trimming cut 5 bases from V and 6 bases from J; bases unmatched to any gene: 5. CDR3 residues: CASGLGQGREQYF. The CDR3 DNA reads as TGTGCTAGTGGTCTGGGACAGGGACGCGAGCAGTACTTC.

This clonotype was counted between two and nine times. This chain links TRBV12-3 or TRBV12-4 with TRBJ1-2; the match to TRBD1 covers 7 bases. Unmatched junction bases numbered 4, after V lost 6 bases and J lost 0 bases. The CDR3 loop spans 14 amino acids. CDR3 in amino acids: CASRRDSSNYGYTF. The CDR3 DNA reads TGTGCCAGCAGGAGGGACAGCTCTAACTATGGCTACACCTTC.

The chain recombines TRBV12-3 or TRBV12-4 with TRBJ2-7; D possibly corresponds to TRBD1 (6 bases). The CDR3 runs 13 residues. Deletions cut 5 bases from V and 5 bases from J, with 13 bases between. The DNA of the CDR3 is TGTGCCAGCAGTGCCGGTGCAGGGGACGAGCAGTACTTC. This codes for CASSAGAGDEQYF.

The rearrangement links TRBV10-3 to TRBJ2-5, with D unclear. The CDR3 has 16 residues. V was trimmed by 0 bases and J by 5 bases, leaving 16 bases between them. The germline V gene encodes CDR1 ENHRY and CDR2 SYGVKD. CDR3 loop: CAISESGSQIFETQYF. The CDR3 DNA reads as TGTGCCATCAGTGAGTCGGGCAGCCAGATATTCGAGACCCAGTACTTC.

Concerning this clonotype: This may be a read error: a much more frequent sequence differs by one nucleotide. V usage is TRBV7-9 and J usage is TRBJ2-7; the match to TRBD2 covers 10 bases. Per germline, CDR1 SEHNR and CDR2 FQNEAQ (reference sequence). The CDR3 is 15 residues long. Trimming at V came to 2 bases and at J to 2 bases, leaving 3 bases not matched to a gene. The CDR3 coding sequence is TGTGCCAGCAGCTTAAGGACTAGCGGAACCTACGAGCAGTACTTC. Translating gives CASSLRTSGTYEQYF.

The sample holds many counts of this clonotype. The gene calls are TRBV7-9 and TRBJ1-1; 9 nucleotides match TRBD1. J gave up 1 base and V 5 bases, and 11 bases lay outside the gene matches. Germline V gene sequence: CDR1 SEHNR, CDR2 FQNEAQ (reference sequence). The CDR3 has 17 residues. CDR3 region: CASSTRGTGWENTEAFF. CDR3 DNA sequence: TGTGCCAGCAGCACAAGGGGGACAGGGTGGGAGAACACTGAAGCTTTCTTT.

The chain uses TRBV4-3 and TRBJ2-3; D is undetermined. The CDR3 sequence is 15 residues long. V was trimmed by 8 bases and J by 2 bases, leaving 17 bases between them. Germline V gene lookup returns CDR1 LGHNA and CDR2 YSLEER. The chain's CDR3 is CASAAGRAHTDTQYF. DNA of the CDR3: TGCGCCAGCGCCGCCGGAAGGGCCCACACAGATACGCAGTATTTT.

The chain joins TRBV11-1 to TRBJ2-7; D gene ambiguous. V lost 4 bases to trimming and J lost 0 bases, with 4 bases between them. The CDR3 runs 12 residues. Germline V gives CDR1 SGHAT, CDR2 FQDESV (reference sequence). Here the CDR3 DNA reads TGTGCCAGCAGCTCCCTCTCCTACGAGCAGTACTTC. Translating it yields CASSSLSYEQYF.

The sample holds a few counts of this clonotype. This CDR3 is CASSLAFRDRVTDTQYF. The DNA for the CDR3 is TGTGCCAGCAGCTTAGCGTTCCGGGACAGGGTCACAGATACGCAGTATTTT. The chain uses TRBV7-2 and TRBJ2-3; TRBD1 agrees at 9 bases. The ends lost 0 bases at V and 2 bases at J; junction bases unmatched: 6. The CDR3 sequence is 17 residues long. CDR1 is SGHTA, CDR2 FQGNSA, per germline.

DNA of the CDR3: TGTGCCAGCAGTGGGGAAGACCATGAGGAACTGTTTTTT. It codes for CASSGEDHEELFF. The V gene is TRBV6-2 or TRBV6-3, the J gene TRBJ1-4; no definite D call. Per the germline V gene, CDR1 is MNHEY and CDR2 is SVGEGT. The CDR3 covers 13 residues. V was clipped by 5 bases and J by 12 bases, with 16 bases between them.

The chain employs TRBV7-2 and TRBJ2-7, with TRBD2 identical over 7 bases. With V trimmed by 6 bases and J by 3 bases, 8 bases remained unmatched. CDR3 length: 14 amino acids. CDR1 SGHTA and CDR2 FQGNSA come from the germline V gene. The CDR3 spells CASRKPSGDYEQYF. DNA of the CDR3: TGTGCCAGCAGAAAACCTAGCGGTGACTACGAGCAGTACTTC.

This chain connects TRBV4-1 to TRBJ2-7; D might be TRBD2 (6 bases). CDR3 size: 15 residues. Germline assignment: CDR1 MGHRA and CDR2 YSYEKL. V was clipped by 3 bases and J by 4 bases, with 16 bases between them. CDR3 in amino acids: CASSHLKEAGYEQYF. The CDR3 bases are TGCGCCAGCAGCCATCTTAAGGAGGCGGGATACGAGCAGTACTTC.

V gene TRBV11-2 combines with J gene TRBJ1-1; weak D call: TRBD1 (5 bases). V was trimmed by 1 base and J by 4 bases, leaving 19 bases between them. Germline V gives CDR1 SGHAT, CDR2 FQNNGV. The CDR3 is 17 residues long. The CDR3 region is CASSLGQGMGVGTEAFF. The CDR3 nucleotides are TGTGCCAGCAGCTTAGGCCAGGGAATGGGGGTGGGCACTGAAGCTTTCTTT. The full variable domain, its missing parts supplied by reference TRBV11-2 and TRBJ1-1, is EAGVAQSPRYKIIEKRQSVAFWCNPISGHATLYWYQQILGQGPKLLIQFQNNGVVDDSQLPKDRFSAERLKGVDSTLKIQPAKLEDSAVYLCASSLGQGMGVGTEAFFGQGTRLTVV.

This clonotype has only a few counts. V gene TRBV7-6 combines with J gene TRBJ2-7, with TRBD1 matching 8 bases. This CDR3 region has 15 residues. The germline V gene has CDR1 SGHVS and CDR2 FNYEAQ. V lost 1 base, J lost 0 bases, and 2 bases stayed unmatched. The CDR3 region has the DNA TGTGCCAGCAGCTTAGGGACAGGGAGCTCCTACGAGCAGTACTTC. This gives the protein CASSLGTGSSYEQYF.

This clonotype came up many times. This rearrangement joins TRBV7-9 to TRBJ1-6; 9 nucleotides align to TRBD1. The J segment lost 1 base and the V segment lost 4 bases, leaving 5 bases of the junction unmatched. The CDR3 is 17 residues long. The germline CDR1 and CDR2 sequences are SEHNR and FQNEAQ (reference sequence). This CDR3 reads CASSSGQGLSYNSPLHF. DNA of the CDR3: TGTGCCAGCAGCTCGGGACAGGGCCTTTCCTATAATTCACCCCTCCACTTT.

This clonotype has only a few counts. V is TRBV12-3 or TRBV12-4 and J is TRBJ2-7; D not resolved. V was shortened by 7 bases and J by 0 bases, with 10 bases between the two germline ends. This CDR3 comprises 13 residues. The CDR3 sequence: CASKGSSSYEQYF. For the CDR3, the DNA is TGTGCCAGCAAGGGATCAAGCTCCTACGAGCAGTACTTC.

The chain links TRBV28 to TRBJ1-1; 10 nucleotides match TRBD1. The CDR3 has 13 amino acids. From germline, CDR1 is MDHEN and CDR2 SYDVKM. V was pared by 6 bases and J by 6 bases, with 4 bases of the junction left unmatched. The CDR3 DNA sequence: TGTGCCAGCAGGGACAGGGGGTGGGCTGAAGCTTTCTTT. Translating it yields CASRDRGWAEAFF.

V is TRBV7-2 and J is TRBJ2-7; TRBD2 matches at 12 bases. V gave up 5 bases and J gave up 2 bases; unmatched junction bases: 4. The V gene's germline CDR1 is SGHTA and CDR2 FQGNSA. The CDR3 spans 15 residues. CDR3 sequence (DNA): TGTGCCAGCAGCCTCTGGACTAGCGGGACCTACGAGCAGTACTTC. Protein product: CASSLWTSGTYEQYF.

The rearrangement joins TRBV28 to TRBJ2-5; 10 nucleotides match TRBD2. Losses at the gene ends were 4 bases for V and 6 bases for J; bases not matched to a gene: 8. The CDR3 is 15 amino acids. CDR1 is MDHEN, CDR2 SYDVKM, per germline. The CDR3 nucleotides read TGTGCCAGCAGTTCGAGCGGGAGGGCCTACAAGACCCAGTACTTC. Translating gives CASSSSGRAYKTQYF.

There are a few counts of this clonotype. V gene TRBV6-2 or TRBV6-3 combines with J gene TRBJ2-1; D is unclear. The V gene's germline CDR1 is MNHEY and CDR2 SVGEGT. This CDR3 comprises 12 residues. V lost 2 bases and J 6 bases, leaving 5 bases between the germline ends. The CDR3 protein is CASSYPPNEQFF. The CDR3 DNA sequence: TGTGCCAGCAGTTACCCCCCCAATGAGCAGTTCTTC.

In its sample, this clonotype was seen a few times. V gene TRBV5-1 combines with J gene TRBJ2-2; D is perhaps TRBD1 (6 bases). The germline CDR1 and CDR2 sequences are SGHRS and YFSETQ. The V and J ends lost 2 bases and 0 bases respectively, with 14 bases between them. This CDR3 region has 17 residues. CDR3 bases: TGCGCCAGCAGCTTACCCCGGGACACCGCGAACACCGGGGAGCTGTTTTTT. Translating gives CASSLPRDTANTGELFF.

The chain recombines TRBV9 with TRBJ2-7; a weak D match, TRBD2 (6 bases). There are 15 residues in the CDR3. CDR1 is SGDLS and CDR2 is YYNGEE in the germline V gene. V was clipped by 0 bases and J by 6 bases, with 16 bases between them. CDR3 sequence (DNA): TGTGCCAGCAGCGTAGGGGAGCGGGCCCTAGGCGAGCAGTACTTC. It is translated as CASSVGERALGEQYF.

This clonotype was detected a few times. J is TRBJ2-3 and V is TRBV28, with 8 bases fitting TRBD1. V shed 6 bases, J shed 1 base, and the junction held 9 bases outside the gene matches. Germline loops: CDR1 MDHEN, CDR2 SYDVKM. CDR3 length: 16 amino acids. The DNA for the CDR3 is TGTGCCAGCAGGCCGACCCGGGACAGGCGCACAGATACGCAGTATTTT. This gives the protein CASRPTRDRRTDTQYF.

This clonotype was detected only a few times. V gene TRBV7-2 combines with J gene TRBJ2-3, with 7 bases that match TRBD1. V was pared by 5 bases and J by 3 bases, with 8 bases of the junction left unmatched. CDR3 size: 15 residues. CDR1 SGHTA and CDR2 FQGNSA come from the germline V gene. CDR3 protein: CASSPGQKRTDTQYF. The CDR3 DNA reads as TGTGCCAGCAGCCCGGGACAGAAACGTACAGATACGCAGTATTTT.

The genes are TRBV7-2 and TRBJ2-7; tentatively, D is TRBD2 (5 bases). The germline V gene has CDR1 SGHTA and CDR2 FQGNSA. The CDR3 consists of 15 residues. V lost 4 bases to trimming and J lost 2 bases, with 15 bases between them. The CDR3 nucleotides are TGTGCCAGCAGCTCCCCTACGGAGGCGCCCTACGAGCAGTACTTC. Its translation is CASSSPTEAPYEQYF.